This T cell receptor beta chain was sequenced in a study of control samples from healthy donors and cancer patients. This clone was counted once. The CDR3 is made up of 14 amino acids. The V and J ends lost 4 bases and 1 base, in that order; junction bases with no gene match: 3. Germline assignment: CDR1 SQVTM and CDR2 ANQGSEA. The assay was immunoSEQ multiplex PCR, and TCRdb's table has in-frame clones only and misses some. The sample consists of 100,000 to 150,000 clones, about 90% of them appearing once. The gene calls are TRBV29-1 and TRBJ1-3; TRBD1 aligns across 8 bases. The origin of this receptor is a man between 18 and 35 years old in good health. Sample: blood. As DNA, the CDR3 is TGCAGCGTTGTGACAGGGGCGTCTGGAAACACCATATATTTT. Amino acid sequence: CSVVTGASGNTIYF. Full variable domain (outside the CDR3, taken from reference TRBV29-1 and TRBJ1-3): SAVISQKPSRDICQRGTSLTIQCQVDSQVTMMFWYRQQPGQSLTLIATANQGSEATYESGFVIDKFPISRPNLTFSTLTVSNMSPEDSSIYLCSVVTGASGNTIYFGEGSWLTVV.